This T cell receptor beta chain was found in a study of blood T cell repertoires in COVID-19. Across the whole study: Sites across the United States, Italy and Spain contributed samples from acute and convalescent COVID-19. Sources were T cells, B-cell-depleted T cells, or PBMCs; the material itself was cDNA or gDNA.

As handled by the study authors: Estimation of nucleated cell counts relied on the amplification of reference gene primers. Repertoires were generated with immunoSEQ multiplex PCR, while TCRdb's copy carries only in-frame clones and drops some. The V and J calls and the clone size are those of that table, but D and trimming were determined from the DNA. The sample lists about 64,000 clones, approximately 91% seen once, with approximately 1.6% in the top ten. This clone has just a few counts. The specimen was peripheral blood. The TCR comes from a human donor in a cohort sampled during active COVID-19.

This CDR3 reads CASRPELRSNQPQHF. CDR3 sequence (DNA): TGCGCCAGCAGGCCGGAGTTGAGGAGCAATCAGCCCCAGCATTTT. The V gene is TRBV4-3, the J gene TRBJ1-5; D gene unclear. CDR1 and CDR2 from the germline V gene are LGHNA and YSLEER. This CDR3 is built from 15 residues. V was shortened by 6 bases and J by 1 base, with 13 bases between the two germline ends.